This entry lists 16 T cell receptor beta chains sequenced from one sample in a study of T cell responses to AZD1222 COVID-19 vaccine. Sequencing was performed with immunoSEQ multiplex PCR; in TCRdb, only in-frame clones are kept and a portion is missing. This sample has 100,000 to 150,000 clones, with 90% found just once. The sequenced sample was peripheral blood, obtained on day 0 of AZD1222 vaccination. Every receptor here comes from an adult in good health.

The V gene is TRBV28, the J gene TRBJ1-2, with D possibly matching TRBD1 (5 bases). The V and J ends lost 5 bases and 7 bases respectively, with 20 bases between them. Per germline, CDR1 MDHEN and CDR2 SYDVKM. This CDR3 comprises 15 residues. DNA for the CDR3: TGTGCCAGCAGTCTTGTGGGGGGGACCGCGGGTGGCTACACCTTC. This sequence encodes CASSLVGGTAGGYTF.

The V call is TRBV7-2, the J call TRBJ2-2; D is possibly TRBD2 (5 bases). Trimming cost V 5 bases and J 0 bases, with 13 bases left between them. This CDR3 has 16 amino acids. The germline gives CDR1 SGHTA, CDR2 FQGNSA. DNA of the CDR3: TGTGCCAGCAGCCTATACCCCGGGGCGAACACCGGGGAGCTGTTTTTT. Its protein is CASSLYPGANTGELFF.

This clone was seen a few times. The CDR3 here is CASSLYGGLSSYEQYF. The DNA for the CDR3 is TGTGCCAGCAGCTTATACGGGGGTCTAAGCTCCTACGAGCAGTACTTC. The chain has TRBV7-2 and TRBJ2-7; D perhaps matches TRBD2 (6 bases). V shed 2 bases and J shed 0 bases, with 14 bases lying between them. This CDR3 is built from 16 residues. From germline, CDR1 is SGHTA and CDR2 FQGNSA.

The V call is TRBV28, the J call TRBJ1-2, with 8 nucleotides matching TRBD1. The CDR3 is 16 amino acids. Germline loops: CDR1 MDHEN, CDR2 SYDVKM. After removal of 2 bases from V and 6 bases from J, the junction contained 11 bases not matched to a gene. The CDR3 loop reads CASSLGSRGQGNGYTF. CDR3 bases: TGTGCCAGCAGTTTAGGGAGCAGGGGGCAAGGGAATGGCTACACCTTC.

The CDR3: CATSDRTGFKDTQYF. The CDR3 DNA reads as TGTGCCACCAGTGACCGCACAGGGTTTAAAGATACGCAGTATTTT. The chain links TRBV24-1 to TRBJ2-3; D might be TRBD1 (6 bases). The germline gives CDR1 KGHDR, CDR2 SFDVKD. Trimming stripped 4 bases from V and 5 bases from J, with 15 bases between. There are 15 residues in the CDR3.

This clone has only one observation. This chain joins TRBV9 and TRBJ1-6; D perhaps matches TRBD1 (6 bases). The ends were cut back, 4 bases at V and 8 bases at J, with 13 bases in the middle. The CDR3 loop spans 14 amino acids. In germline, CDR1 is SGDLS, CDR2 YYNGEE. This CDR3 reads CASSLGGEDSPLHF. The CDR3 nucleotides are TGTGCCAGCAGCCTAGGGGGGGAGGATTCACCCCTCCACTTT.

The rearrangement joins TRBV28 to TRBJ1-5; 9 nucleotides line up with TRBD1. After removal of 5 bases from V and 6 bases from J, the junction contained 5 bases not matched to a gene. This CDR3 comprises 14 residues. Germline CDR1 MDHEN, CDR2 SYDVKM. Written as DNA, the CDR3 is TGTGCCAGCAGTGGAGGACAGGGGAGTCAGCCCCAGCATTTT. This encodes CASSGGQGSQPQHF.

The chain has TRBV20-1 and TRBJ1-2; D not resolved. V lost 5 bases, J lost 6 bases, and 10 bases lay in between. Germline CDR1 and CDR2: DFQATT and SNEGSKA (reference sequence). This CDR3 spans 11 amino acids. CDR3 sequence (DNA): TGCAGTGCTGTCGACATTAATGGCTACACCTTC. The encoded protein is CSAVDINGYTF.

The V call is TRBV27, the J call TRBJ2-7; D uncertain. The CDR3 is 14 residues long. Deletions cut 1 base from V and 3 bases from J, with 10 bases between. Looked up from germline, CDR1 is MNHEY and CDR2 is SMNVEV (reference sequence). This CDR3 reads CASSLWGSGYEQYF. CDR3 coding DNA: TGTGCCAGCAGTTTATGGGGAAGTGGCTACGAGCAGTACTTC.

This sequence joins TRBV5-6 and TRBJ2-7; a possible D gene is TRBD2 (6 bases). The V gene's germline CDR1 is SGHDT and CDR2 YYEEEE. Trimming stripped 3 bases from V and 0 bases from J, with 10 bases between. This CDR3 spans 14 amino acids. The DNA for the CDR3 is TGTGCCAGCAGCTCCTCTAGCGTCTCCTACGAGCAGTACTTC. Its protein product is CASSSSSVSYEQYF.

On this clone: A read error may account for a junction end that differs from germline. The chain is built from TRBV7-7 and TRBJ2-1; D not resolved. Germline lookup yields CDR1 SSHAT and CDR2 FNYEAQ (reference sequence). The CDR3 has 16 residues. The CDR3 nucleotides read TGTGCTAGCAGCCGTCGGGCGGACCTCTCCTACAATGAGCAGTTCTTC. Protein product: CASSRRADLSYNEQFF.

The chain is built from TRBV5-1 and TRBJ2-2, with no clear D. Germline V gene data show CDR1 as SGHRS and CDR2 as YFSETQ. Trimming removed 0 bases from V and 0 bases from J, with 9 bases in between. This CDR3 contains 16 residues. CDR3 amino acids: CASSLGWAANTGELFF. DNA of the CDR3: TGCGCCAGCAGCTTGGGATGGGCAGCGAACACCGGGGAGCTGTTTTTT.

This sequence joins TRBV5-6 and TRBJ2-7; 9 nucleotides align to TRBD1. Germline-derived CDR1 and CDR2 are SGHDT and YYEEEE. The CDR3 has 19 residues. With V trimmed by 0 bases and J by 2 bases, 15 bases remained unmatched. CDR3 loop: CASSLAGGQGFELAYEQYF. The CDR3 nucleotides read TGTGCCAGCAGCTTGGCCGGAGGACAGGGGTTCGAGCTTGCCTACGAGCAGTACTTC.

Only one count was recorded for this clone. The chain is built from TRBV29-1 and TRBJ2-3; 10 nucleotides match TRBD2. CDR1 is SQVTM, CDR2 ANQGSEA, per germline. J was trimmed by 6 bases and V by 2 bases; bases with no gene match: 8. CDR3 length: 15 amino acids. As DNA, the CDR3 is TGCAGCGTTGAAAGGTTAGCGGGAGGATCCGATACGCAGTATTTT. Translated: CSVERLAGGSDTQYF.

This CDR3 is CASSPSGRRGEQYF. The CDR3 DNA reads as TGTGCCAGCAGCCCTAGCGGGCGAAGGGGCGAGCAGTACTTC. The rearrangement joins TRBV9 to TRBJ2-7; 8 nucleotides match TRBD2. V shed 4 bases, J shed 6 bases, and the junction held 9 bases outside the gene matches. This CDR3 has 14 residues. From germline, CDR1 is SGDLS and CDR2 YYNGEE. Complete variable domain (other parts from reference TRBV9 and TRBJ2-7): DSGVTQTPKHLITATGQRVTLRCSPRSGDLSVYWYQQSLDQGLQFLIQYYNGEERAKGNILERFSAQQFPDLHSELNLSSLELGDSALYFCASSPSGRRGEQYFGPGTRLTVT.

Here the CDR3 DNA reads TGTGCCAGCAGTTTCCGGGACAGGAGTGGAAACACCATATATTTT. Protein product: CASSFRDRSGNTIYF. The chain is built from TRBV28 and TRBJ1-3; the match to TRBD1 covers 8 bases. The CDR3 has 15 amino acids. The germline gives CDR1 MDHEN, CDR2 SYDVKM. J gave up 3 bases and V 3 bases, and 4 bases lay outside the gene matches.